The clone carrying this T cell receptor (beta chain) was seen a few times. Its antigen is unknown. A read error may account for a junction end that differs from germline. TCRdb reanalysed the RT-PCR reads using MiXCR and keeps one entry per CDR3 protein. The data hold 200,000 to 250,000 distinct CDR3 sequences, with 10% to 15% observed a single time. Germline CDR1 and CDR2: ENHRY and SYGVKD. This CDR3 comprises 15 residues. These data originate in a study of response to subunit inactivated influenza vaccine. Overall study findings and caveats: With each seasonal influenza vaccination, the authors suggested, few new T cells are recruited.

The J gene is TRBJ2-5, the V gene TRBV10-3, with D possibly TRBD1 on 7 matching bases. This TCR was recovered from a man aged 45-60 years who received an inactivated influenza vaccine. Source: non-naive T cells sorted from PBMCs, taken about 14 days before vaccination. CDR3 region: CAIRESGDSKETQYF. In DNA form, the CDR3 reads TGTGCCATCAGGGAGTCGGGGGACAGTAAAGAGACCCAGTACTTC.